Below, 21 T cell receptor beta chains from the same sample are listed, as sequenced in a study of post-analysis software for immune sequencing data. Study-level findings and limits: Comparison of patients with controls showed 4 to 6 TRBV segments more frequent in patients, TRBV5-6, TRBV5-1 and TRBV20-1 among them.

No cognate antigen is known for these TCRs. The TCR beta cDNA libraries contained unique molecular identifiers. TCRdb ran MiXCR on the PCR reads and lists one entry per CDR3 protein. The sample shows about 560,000 distinct CDR3 sequences, 44% of them seen only once. Sequenced: blood. The receptor source for this set is a girl between 5 and 17 years old with multiple sclerosis.

The chain has TRBV5-6 and TRBJ1-5; D is possibly TRBD1 (6 bases). Germline loops: CDR1 SGHDT, CDR2 YYEEEE. The ends were cut back, 1 base at V and 6 bases at J, with 8 bases in the middle. This CDR3 has 13 amino acids. The CDR3 loop reads CASSLRGAQPQHF. The CDR3 DNA reads as TGTGCCAGCAGCTTGAGGGGGGCTCAGCCCCAGCATTTT.

This clonotype was picked up a small number of times. This chain links TRBV5-1 with TRBJ2-2, with D tentatively TRBD1 (5 bases). The CDR3 sequence is 13 residues long. V lost 0 bases and J lost 5, with 5 bases in between. Germline V gene data show CDR1 as SGHRS and CDR2 as YFSETQ. The CDR3 coding sequence is TGCGCCAGCAGCTTGGACAGGACCGGGGAGCTGTTTTTT. Protein: CASSLDRTGELFF.

This clonotype has just a few counts. The J gene is TRBJ1-2, the V gene TRBV4-1; 8 bases align to TRBD1. From germline, CDR1 is MGHRA and CDR2 YSYEKL. The J segment lost 4 bases and the V segment lost 8 bases, leaving 3 bases of the junction unmatched. This CDR3 has 12 residues. CDR3 region: CASQGASYGYTF. The DNA of the CDR3 is TGCGCCAGCCAGGGGGCGAGCTATGGCTACACCTTC.

This clonotype has a handful of counts. The chain uses TRBV20-1 and TRBJ2-1, with D possibly being TRBD1 or TRBD2 (5 bases each). Germline V gene lookup returns CDR1 DFQATT and CDR2 SNEGSKA (reference sequence). The CDR3 spans 15 residues. V shed 4 bases and J shed 3 bases, with 16 bases lying between them. The CDR3 nucleotides are TGCAGTGCTATGGGGACGGGTGGGTTCTACAATGAGCAGTTCTTC. Residues: CSAMGTGGFYNEQFF.

This clonotype has just a few counts. The chain has TRBV4-1 and TRBJ1-4; D is undetermined. Looked up from germline, CDR1 is MGHRA and CDR2 is YSYEKL. The CDR3 is made up of 13 amino acids. Trimming cost V 0 bases and J 8 bases, with 7 bases left between them. The CDR3 loop is CASSQDREEKLFF. Written as DNA, the CDR3 is TGCGCCAGCAGCCAAGATCGCGAAGAAAAACTGTTTTTT.

The V and J genes are TRBV24-1 and TRBJ2-5; D not certain. This CDR3 comprises 14 residues. V was pared by 5 bases and J by 4 bases, with 13 bases between. CDR1 and CDR2 from the germline V gene are KGHDR and SFDVKD. CDR3 coding DNA: TGTGCCACCAGTGCCCTGATTTGGATAGAGACCCAGTACTTC. It codes for CATSALIWIETQYF.

The chain carries TRBV4-1 and TRBJ2-4, with a tentative D call TRBD2 (7 bases). The V gene's germline CDR1 is MGHRA and CDR2 YSYEKL. This CDR3 contains 18 residues. V lost 2 bases to trimming and J lost 2 bases, with 19 bases between them. CDR3 nucleotides: TGCGCCAGCAGCCAAAGGCCACTTTTCGGGGGGCCCAAAAACATTCAGTACTTC. The encoded protein is CASSQRPLFGGPKNIQYF.

This clonotype was detected once. CDR3 sequence: CSVEKRAQFPETQYF. The CDR3, as DNA: TGCAGCGTTGAAAAGAGGGCCCAATTCCCAGAGACCCAGTACTTC. The rearrangement links TRBV29-1 to TRBJ2-7; TRBD2 might be the D (5 bases). The J call is uncertain, as TRBJ2-5 better fits the DNA end. CDR3 length: 15 amino acids. Germline V gene lookup returns CDR1 SQVTM and CDR2 ANQGSEA.

The gene calls are TRBV18 and TRBJ2-5; TRBD1 might be the D (6 bases). The CDR3 spans 14 residues. The V end was cut by 6 bases, the J end by 4 bases, with 15 bases between. CDR1 KGHSH and CDR2 LQKENI come from the germline V gene. CDR3 nucleotide sequence: TGTGCCAGCTCGAACCTACAGGGTGGAGAGACCCAGTACTTC. This sequence encodes CASSNLQGGETQYF.

This clonotype was found a few times. The chain uses TRBV4-1 and TRBJ2-5; 7 bases match TRBD2. Germline V gene data show CDR1 as MGHRA and CDR2 as YSYEKL. The CDR3 is made up of 15 amino acids. The V gene end was trimmed by 0 bases and the J gene end by 4 bases; junction bases not matched to a gene: 5. CDR3 bases: TGCGCCAGCAGCCAAGATGCGGGGGTACGAGAGACCCAGTACTTC. This gives the protein CASSQDAGVRETQYF.

The gene calls are TRBV29-1 and TRBJ2-5, with D maybe TRBD1 (6 bases). The CDR3 has 13 amino acids. Trimming took 6 bases from V and 1 from J, leaving 12 bases between them. From germline, CDR1 is SQVTM and CDR2 ANQGSEA. This chain's CDR3 is CSVARQAQETQYF. The CDR3, as DNA: TGCAGCGTGGCCAGACAGGCCCAAGAGACCCAGTACTTC. Looking up the rest from reference TRBV29-1 and TRBJ2-5 gives the full variable domain: SAVISQKPSRDICQRGTSLTIQCQVDSQVTMMFWYRQQPGQSLTLIATANQGSEATYESGFVIDKFPISRPNLTFSTLTVSNMSPEDSSIYLCSVARQAQETQYFGPGTRLLVL.

In this sample, this clonotype turned up a few times. J is TRBJ2-1 and V is TRBV29-1, with 7 bases aligning to TRBD2. Per germline, CDR1 SQVTM and CDR2 ANQGSEA. With 6 bases clipped from V and 8 bases from J, the junction kept 4 bases outside the gene matches. There are 11 residues in the CDR3. The CDR3 DNA is TGCAGCGTCCGAGGGAGGGATGAGCAGTTCTTC. Amino acids: CSVRGRDEQFF.

This clonotype was found a few times. The J gene is TRBJ2-7, the V gene TRBV24-1; no reliable D call. Trimming removed 1 base from V and 5 bases from J, with 14 bases in between. In germline, CDR1 is KGHDR, CDR2 SFDVKD. The CDR3 runs to 15 residues. CDR3 in amino acids: CATSDLSCPLHEQYF. DNA of the CDR3: TGTGCCACCAGTGATTTATCTTGTCCACTCCACGAGCAGTACTTC.

The J gene is TRBJ1-2, the V gene TRBV6-4; maybe TRBD1 (5 bases). Germline V gives CDR1 MRHNA, CDR2 SNTAGT. The CDR3 totals 13 residues. V lost 11 bases and J lost 4, with 17 bases in between. For the CDR3, the DNA is TGTGCCGGCCGACCGGGACTCTTCTATGGCTACACCTTC. Its translation: CAGRPGLFYGYTF.

The CDR3 DNA reads as TGTGCCAGCAGTCCGAAGACAGCCGCTAACTATGGCTACACCTTC. Translating gives CASSPKTAANYGYTF. The genes are TRBV6-6 and TRBJ1-2; weak D call: TRBD1 (5 bases). This CDR3 is built from 15 residues. The germline V gene has CDR1 MNHNY and CDR2 SVGAGI (reference sequence). V dropped 5 bases and J dropped 0 bases, with 13 bases sitting between them.

This clonotype has more than one count but fewer than ten. This rearrangement joins TRBV7-2 to TRBJ2-7; 8 nucleotides line up with TRBD2. Germline CDR1 is SGHTA and CDR2 is FQGNSA. CDR3 size: 15 residues. Trimming took 0 bases from V and 0 from J; bases not matched to a gene: 1. The DNA for the CDR3 is TGTGCCAGCAGCTTAGCCGGGGGGGCCTCCTACGAGCAGTACTTC. It encodes CASSLAGGASYEQYF.

This chain uses TRBV10-3 with TRBJ1-2; 10 bases agree with TRBD1. V trimming: 10 bases; J trimming: 0 bases; junction bases outside the gene matches: 8. The CDR3 is 15 amino acids. Germline CDR1 ENHRY, CDR2 SYGVKD. The CDR3, as DNA: TGTGCCAATGCTGCAGGGACAGGGGCTAACTATGGCTACACCTTC. It yields the protein CANAAGTGANYGYTF.

CDR3: CASSLEHLPQFF. DNA of the CDR3: TGCGCCAGCAGCTTGGAGCACTTACCCCAGTTCTTC. The chain links TRBV5-1 to TRBJ2-1; D is undetermined. The CDR3 sequence is 12 residues long. From germline, CDR1 is SGHRS and CDR2 YFSETQ. The V gene lost 0 bases and the J gene lost 13 bases, with 11 bases spanning the gap.

Only a few counts were recorded for this clonotype. V gene TRBV20-1 combines with J gene TRBJ2-7; D is perhaps TRBD2 (6 bases). The CDR3 spans 13 residues. Germline values: CDR1 DFQATT, CDR2 SNEGSKA (reference sequence). The CDR3 region is CSLLLRGTYEQYF. The DNA of the CDR3 is TGCAGCCTCCTATTACGGGGGACCTACGAGCAGTACTTC.

This clonotype was observed a handful of times. The chain uses TRBV10-3 and TRBJ2-7; 10 nucleotides align to TRBD1. Germline V gives CDR1 ENHRY, CDR2 SYGVKD. V shed 2 bases, J shed 2 bases, and the junction held 3 bases outside the gene matches. This CDR3 region has 15 residues. The CDR3 DNA is TGTGCCATCAGTGAGACCGGACAGGGGGCCTACGAGCAGTACTTC. It codes for CAISETGQGAYEQYF.

This chain uses TRBV12-3 or TRBV12-4 with TRBJ2-7, with 12 nucleotides matching TRBD2. This CDR3 has 16 amino acids. The ends lost 6 bases at V and 2 bases at J; junction bases unmatched: 8. The CDR3, as DNA: TGTGCCAGCAGCCGGGGACTAGCGGGCCCTACCTACGAGCAGTACTTC. As protein: CASSRGLAGPTYEQYF.